This record concerns one T cell receptor beta chain sequence. Its antigen remains unknown. The sample belongs to a study of shared clonotypes between healthy human individuals. Study results and caveats: It was observed that roughly 5.4% of naive CD4 clonotypes were shared across a few donors. Inspection by rarefaction showed sorted-subset sequencing to be incomplete despite large depth.

The assay was immunoSEQ multiplex PCR, and TCRdb's table has in-frame clones only and misses some. The table lists 980,000 or so clones, about three quarters of them singletons. The CDR3 extends over 15 amino acids. Germline values: CDR1 MNHNS, CDR2 SASEGT. After removal of 7 bases from V and 6 bases from J, the junction contained 9 bases not matched to a gene. The rearrangement links TRBV6-1 to TRBJ2-2; 9 positions match TRBD2. This sequence was found in a man younger than 30 in good health. The sample consisted of memory CD4+ T cells sorted from blood. Indicated subset: CD45RA-negative fraction. The CDR3: CASTPRRGGSGELFF. In nucleotides, the CDR3 is TGTGCCAGCACCCCCCGGCGGGGGGGATCCGGGGAGCTGTTTTTT.